This T cell receptor (beta chain) came from a study of CD8+ T cells in alopecia areata. The CDR3 is 15 residues long. J was trimmed by 4 bases and V by 2 bases; bases with no gene match: 8. The germline V gene encodes CDR1 SGHRS and CDR2 YFSETQ. Study results and caveats: Scalp samples also contribute reads from the resident alphabeta T cells found in normal skin.

As to this clone: Its specificity is not known.

Extraction of RNA preceded its reverse transcription into cDNA, which served as the sequencing template. The assay was immunoSEQ multiplex PCR, and TCRdb's table has in-frame clones only and misses some. This table has approximately 180,000 clones, around 63% appearing once. Researchers took lesional scalp punch biopsies and peripheral blood from people who were alopecia areata patients. The source is a human donor with alopecia areata. This rearrangement joins TRBV5-1 to TRBJ2-7; 8 bases align to TRBD1. The source was CD4+ T cells sorted from blood, collected at week 0. The CDR3 DNA is TGCGCCAGCAGCTTTGAGGGGACAGGACTATACGAGCAGTACTTC. Protein product: CASSFEGTGLYEQYF.